The 2 T cell receptor beta chains below were found in one sample sequenced in a study of T cells generated in artificial thymic organoids (dated by TCRdb to the late 2010s). The library relied on 5' RACE. Instrument on record: Illumina MiSeq. TCRalpha and TCRbeta libraries were amplified separately by semi-nested PCR with Advantage 2 and reverse primers in the TRAC or TRBC constant regions. TCRdb trimmed public reads at Q25 via fastp, called clones via MiXCR and kept in-frame beta chains. Rows with a matching CDR3 protein are joined into one entry that keeps the most common DNA and genes. The sample table contains 7,500 to 8,000 distinct CDR3 sequences; only one count was recorded for 20% to 30% of them. The top ten constitute 2.5% to 3.5% of the sample. Artificial thymic organoids were generated by aggregating human HSPCs with MS5 murine stromal cells transduced with human DLL1, and the organoids were cultured at an air-liquid interface. Hematopoietic stem and progenitor cells that were CD34+CD3-, FACS-purified and depleted of residual T cells served as the seed cells for the organoids.

Their antigen targets remain unknown. The sequenced sample consisted of naive CD8+ T cells grown in artificial thymic organoids from cord blood stem and progenitor cells. In light of the paper, this sample's cell subset or site label describes: CD3+TCRalphabeta+CD8SP T cells; for blood, CD45RO-CCR7+ naive CD8+ T cells. The receptors were gathered from a human donor who gave cord blood stem cells for thymic organoid culture, a cardiac surgery patient who gave postnatal thymus, or a blood donor (not recorded which).

This clonotype is classed as medium-sized. This sequence joins TRBV7-6 and TRBJ2-7, with D uncertain. V gave up 0 bases and J gave up 0 bases, with 6 bases separating them. The CDR3 is made up of 14 amino acids. The V gene's germline CDR1 is SGHVS and CDR2 FNYEAQ. The CDR3 loop is CASSLAGCSYEQYF. CDR3 DNA: TGTGCCAGCAGCTTAGCGGGCTGCTCCTACGAGCAGTACTTC.

This clonotype turned up a few times. V gene TRBV6-5 combines with J gene TRBJ2-3, with D perhaps given as TRBD1 or TRBD2 (5 bases each). The CDR3 extends over 17 amino acids. V lost 2 bases, J lost 1 base, and 16 bases lay in between. Germline V gives CDR1 MNHEY, CDR2 SVGAGI. The CDR3 spells CASSYGDPPGGTDTQYF. CDR3 in DNA: TGTGCCAGCAGTTACGGGGACCCCCCCGGAGGCACAGATACGCAGTATTTT.